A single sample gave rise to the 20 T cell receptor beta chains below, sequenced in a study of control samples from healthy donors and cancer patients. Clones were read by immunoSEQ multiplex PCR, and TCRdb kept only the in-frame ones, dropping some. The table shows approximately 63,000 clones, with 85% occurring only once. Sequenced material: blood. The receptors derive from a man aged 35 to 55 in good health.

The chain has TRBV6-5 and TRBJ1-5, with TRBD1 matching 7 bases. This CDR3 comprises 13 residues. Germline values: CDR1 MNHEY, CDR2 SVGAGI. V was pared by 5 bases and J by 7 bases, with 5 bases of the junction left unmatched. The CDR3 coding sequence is TGTGCCAGCAGTCGGGACAGCGAACAGCCCCAGCATTTT. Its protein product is CASSRDSEQPQHF.

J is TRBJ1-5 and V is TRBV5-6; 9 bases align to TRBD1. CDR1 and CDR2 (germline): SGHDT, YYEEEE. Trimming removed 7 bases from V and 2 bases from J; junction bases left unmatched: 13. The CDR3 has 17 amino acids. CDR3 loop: CASGQMGQGHGNQPQHF. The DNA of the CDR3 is TGTGCCAGCGGACAGATGGGACAGGGACACGGCAATCAGCCCCAGCATTTT.

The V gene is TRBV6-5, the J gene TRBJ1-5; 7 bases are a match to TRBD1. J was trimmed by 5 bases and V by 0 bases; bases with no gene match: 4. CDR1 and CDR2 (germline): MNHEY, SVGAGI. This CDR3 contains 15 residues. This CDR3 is CASSYSKGGDQPQHF. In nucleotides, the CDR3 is TGTGCCAGCAGTTACTCGAAAGGGGGCGATCAGCCCCAGCATTTT.

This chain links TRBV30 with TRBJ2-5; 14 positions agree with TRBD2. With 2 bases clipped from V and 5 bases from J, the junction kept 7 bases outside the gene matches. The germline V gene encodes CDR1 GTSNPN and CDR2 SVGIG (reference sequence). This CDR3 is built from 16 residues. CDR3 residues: CAWSPGLAGGRETQYF. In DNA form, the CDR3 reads TGTGCCTGGAGTCCCGGACTAGCGGGGGGTAGGGAGACCCAGTACTTC.

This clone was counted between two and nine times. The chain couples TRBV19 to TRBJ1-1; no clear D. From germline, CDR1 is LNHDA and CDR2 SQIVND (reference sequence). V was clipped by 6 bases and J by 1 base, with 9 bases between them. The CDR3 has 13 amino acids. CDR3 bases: TGTGCCAGTAGCGGACGGAAGAACACTGAAGCTTTCTTT. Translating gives CASSGRKNTEAFF.

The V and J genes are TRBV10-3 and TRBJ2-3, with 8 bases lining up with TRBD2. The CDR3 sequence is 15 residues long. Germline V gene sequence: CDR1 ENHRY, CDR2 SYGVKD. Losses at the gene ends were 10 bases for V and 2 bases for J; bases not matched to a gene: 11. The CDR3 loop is CATSSAGGSTDTQYF. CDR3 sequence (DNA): TGTGCCACCTCCTCGGCGGGGGGTTCCACAGATACGCAGTATTTT.

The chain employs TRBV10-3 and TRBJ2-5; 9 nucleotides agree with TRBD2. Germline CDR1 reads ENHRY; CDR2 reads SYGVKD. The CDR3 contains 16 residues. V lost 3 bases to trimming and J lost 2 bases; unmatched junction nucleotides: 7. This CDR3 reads CAISDGRLAGQETQYF. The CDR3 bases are TGTGCCATCAGTGACGGGCGTCTAGCGGGGCAAGAGACCCAGTACTTC.

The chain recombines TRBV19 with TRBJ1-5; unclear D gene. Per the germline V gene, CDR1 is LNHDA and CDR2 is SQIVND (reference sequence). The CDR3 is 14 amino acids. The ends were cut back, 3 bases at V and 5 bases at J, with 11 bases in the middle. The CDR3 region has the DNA TGTGCCAGTAGTATCGAGGGCACACATCAGCCCCAGCATTTT. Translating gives CASSIEGTHQPQHF.

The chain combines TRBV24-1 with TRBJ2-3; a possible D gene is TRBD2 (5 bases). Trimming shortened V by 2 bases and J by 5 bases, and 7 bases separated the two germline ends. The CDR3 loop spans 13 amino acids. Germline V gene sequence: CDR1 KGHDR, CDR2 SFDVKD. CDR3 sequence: CATSDSGVDTQYF. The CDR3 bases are TGTGCCACCAGTGATTCCGGGGTAGATACGCAGTATTTT.

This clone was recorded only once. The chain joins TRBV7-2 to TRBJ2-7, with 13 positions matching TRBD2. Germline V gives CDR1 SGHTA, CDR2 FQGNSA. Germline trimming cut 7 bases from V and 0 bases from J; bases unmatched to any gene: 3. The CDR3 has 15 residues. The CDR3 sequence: CASTRLAGGSYEQYF. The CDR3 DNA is TGTGCCAGCACCCGACTAGCGGGGGGCTCCTACGAGCAGTACTTC.

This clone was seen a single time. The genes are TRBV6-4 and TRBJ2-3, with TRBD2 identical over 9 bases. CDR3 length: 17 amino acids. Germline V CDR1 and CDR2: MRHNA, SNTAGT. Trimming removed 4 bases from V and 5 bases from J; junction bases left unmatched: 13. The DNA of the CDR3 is TGTGCCAGCAGTGTTAGTTGGCCCAGCGGGGGGCGAGATACGCAGTATTTT. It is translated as CASSVSWPSGGRDTQYF.

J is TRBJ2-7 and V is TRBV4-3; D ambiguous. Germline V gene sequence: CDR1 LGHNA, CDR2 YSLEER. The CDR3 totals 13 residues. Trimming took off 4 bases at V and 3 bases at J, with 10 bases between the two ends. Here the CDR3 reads CASSPQRFYEQYF. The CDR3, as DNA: TGCGCCAGCAGCCCTCAGCGATTCTACGAGCAGTACTTC.

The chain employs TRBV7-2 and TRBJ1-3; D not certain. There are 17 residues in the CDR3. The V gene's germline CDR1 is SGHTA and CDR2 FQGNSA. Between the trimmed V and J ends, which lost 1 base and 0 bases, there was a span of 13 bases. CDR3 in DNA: TGTGCCAGCAGCTTAGAATCTGGGAGCGGCTCTGGAAACACCATATATTTT. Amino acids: CASSLESGSGSGNTIYF.

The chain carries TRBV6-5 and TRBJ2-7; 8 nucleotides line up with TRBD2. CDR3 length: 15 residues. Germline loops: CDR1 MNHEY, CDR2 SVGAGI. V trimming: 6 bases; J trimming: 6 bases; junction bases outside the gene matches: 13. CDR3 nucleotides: TGTGCCAGCAGCGCCGGGACTAGAGTTATTGGCGAGCAGTACTTC. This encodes CASSAGTRVIGEQYF.

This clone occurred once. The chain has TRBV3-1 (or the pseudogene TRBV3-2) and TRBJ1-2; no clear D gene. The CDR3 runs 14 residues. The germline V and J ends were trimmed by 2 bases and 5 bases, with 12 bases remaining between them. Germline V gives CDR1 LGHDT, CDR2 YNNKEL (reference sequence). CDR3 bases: TGTGCCAGCAGCCAATCCGTGGCCTCTTATGGCTACACCTTC. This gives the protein CASSQSVASYGYTF.

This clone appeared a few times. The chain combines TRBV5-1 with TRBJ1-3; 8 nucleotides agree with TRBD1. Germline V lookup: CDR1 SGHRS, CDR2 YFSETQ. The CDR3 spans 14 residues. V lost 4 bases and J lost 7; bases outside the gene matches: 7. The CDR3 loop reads CASSPATGGNTIYF. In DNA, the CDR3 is TGCGCCAGCAGCCCGGCCACAGGGGGTAACACCATATATTTT. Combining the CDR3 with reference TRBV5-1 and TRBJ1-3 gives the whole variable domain KAGVTQTPRYLIKTRGQQVTLSCSPISGHRSVSWYQQTPGQGLQFLFEYFSETQRNKGNFPGRFSGRQFSNSRSEMNVSTLELGDSALYLCASSPATGGNTIYFGEGSWLTVV.

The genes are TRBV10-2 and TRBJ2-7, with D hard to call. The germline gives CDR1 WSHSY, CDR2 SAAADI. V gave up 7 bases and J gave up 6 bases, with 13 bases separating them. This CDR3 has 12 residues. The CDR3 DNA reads TGCGCCAGCAAAAGGGCCAACGGCGAGCAGTACTTC. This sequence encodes CASKRANGEQYF.

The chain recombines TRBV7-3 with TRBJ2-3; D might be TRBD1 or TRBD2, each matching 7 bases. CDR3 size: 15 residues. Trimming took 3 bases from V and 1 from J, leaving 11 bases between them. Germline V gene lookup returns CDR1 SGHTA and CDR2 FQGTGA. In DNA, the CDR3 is TGTGCCAGCAGCTTCCAGGGGGGGCGCACAGATACGCAGTATTTT. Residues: CASSFQGGRTDTQYF.

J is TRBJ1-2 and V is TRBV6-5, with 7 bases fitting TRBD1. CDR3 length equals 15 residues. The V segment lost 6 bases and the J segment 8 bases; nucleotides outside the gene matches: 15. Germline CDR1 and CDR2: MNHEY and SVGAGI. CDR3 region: CASRAQPTGTQGYTF. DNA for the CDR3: TGTGCCAGCAGAGCCCAGCCGACAGGGACTCAAGGCTACACCTTC.

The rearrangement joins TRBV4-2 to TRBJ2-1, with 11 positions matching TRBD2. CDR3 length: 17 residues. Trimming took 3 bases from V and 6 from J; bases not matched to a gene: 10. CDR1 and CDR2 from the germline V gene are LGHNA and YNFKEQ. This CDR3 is CASSQYPLAGGTNEQFF. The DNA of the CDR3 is TGTGCCAGCAGCCAGTACCCGCTAGCGGGGGGAACCAATGAGCAGTTCTTC.